Each of the 15 T cell receptor beta chains below was sequenced from the same sample in a study of beta chain features in type 1 diabetes (dated by TCRdb to the late 2010s). The library was produced with the immunoSEQ multiplex PCR assay. The entire isolated RNA was reverse transcribed using the High Capacity cDNA Reverse Transcription Kit, and thus expressed TCRB transcripts were sequenced. What TCRdb holds here is the immuneACCESS table cut down to in-frame rearrangements. Part of the clones is not present; checked against another copy, under half of the missing clones reflect an unresolved V gene, and the others are unexplained. In all, the sample holds around 170,000 clones, and 9% to 10% of those were seen once. The leading ten clones occupy about 0.75% of the sample. No antigen is known for these receptors. General conclusions and limits of the study: A moderate but significant shortening of TCRB CDR3 length was observed in type 1 diabetes patients in all four CD4+ subsets.

Sample: central memory CD4+ T cells from blood. The origin of the receptors is a woman in her thirties with type 1 diabetes.

J is TRBJ1-2 and V is TRBV7-8; D may be TRBD1 (6 bases). Trimming pared 2 bases from V and 2 bases from J, leaving 9 bases between. Germline V CDR1 and CDR2: SGHVS, FQNEAQ. This CDR3 has 14 residues. The CDR3, as DNA: TGTGCCAGCAGCTTATTTGGGACAAACTATGGCTACACCTTC. It specifies CASSLFGTNYGYTF.

This sequence joins TRBV5-1 and TRBJ2-6; D possibly corresponds to TRBD2 (8 bases). The germline gives CDR1 SGHRS, CDR2 YFSETQ. V was cut by 4 bases and J by 0 bases, with 20 bases left in between. CDR3 length: 19 residues. This CDR3 is CASSREGQGGPSGANVLTF. DNA for the CDR3: TGCGCCAGCAGCCGGGAGGGGCAGGGGGGACCCTCTGGGGCCAACGTCCTGACTTTC.

The V and J genes are TRBV29-1 and TRBJ1-3; possible D gene TRBD1, 5 bases. This CDR3 is built from 14 residues. Germline V gene data show CDR1 as SQVTM and CDR2 as ANQGSEA. V was pared by 4 bases and J by 0 bases, with 10 bases between. For the CDR3, the DNA is TGCAGCGTTGTAGTGGGGGGCTCTGGAAACACCATATATTTT. Translation: CSVVVGGSGNTIYF.

This chain joins TRBV11-3 and TRBJ2-1, with TRBD2 identical over 7 bases. Germline assignment: CDR1 SGHNT and CDR2 YENEEA. V was pared by 3 bases and J by 5 bases, with 7 bases of the junction left unmatched. The CDR3 consists of 15 residues. This chain's CDR3 is CASSFMLAADNEQFF. The CDR3 nucleotides read TGTGCCAGCAGCTTTATGCTAGCGGCTGACAATGAGCAGTTCTTC.

The genes are TRBV6-5 and TRBJ2-7; D remains unclear. The germline V and J ends were trimmed by 2 bases and 1 base, with 12 bases remaining between them. Germline assignment: CDR1 MNHEY and CDR2 SVGAGI. This CDR3 is 15 amino acids long. In DNA, the CDR3 is TGTGCCAGCAGTTACCAAAGACACTTATCCTACGAGCAGTACTTC. It specifies CASSYQRHLSYEQYF.

The chain is built from TRBV18 and TRBJ1-2, with 10 bases fitting TRBD1. The germline CDR1 and CDR2 sequences are KGHSH and LQKENI. J gave up 3 bases and V 4 bases, and 5 bases lay outside the gene matches. The CDR3 is 15 residues long. CDR3 in DNA: TGTGCCAGCTCACGGTCGGGACAGGGGCACTATGGCTACACCTTC. Protein sequence: CASSRSGQGHYGYTF.

This chain uses TRBV11-2 with TRBJ1-4, with no clear D. The ends were cut back, 1 base at V and 7 bases at J, with 10 bases in the middle. Germline V CDR1 and CDR2: SGHAT, FQNNGV. This CDR3 spans 14 amino acids. CDR3 in DNA: TGTGCCAGCAGCTTAGGCTTGGTCGGTGAAAAACTGTTTTTT. Its protein is CASSLGLVGEKLFF.

This chain uses TRBV7-9 with TRBJ2-3; 10 bases align to TRBD2. Germline loops: CDR1 SEHNR, CDR2 FQNEAQ (reference sequence). The CDR3 length is 15 residues. V lost 8 bases and J lost 5; bases outside the gene matches: 10. CDR3 in DNA: TGTGCCAGCGTCCCCCTAGCGGGAGAGAAAGATACGCAGTATTTT. Its protein is CASVPLAGEKDTQYF.

This clone has more than one count but fewer than ten. J is TRBJ2-1 and V is TRBV5-1, with TRBD2 identical over 12 bases. This CDR3 comprises 14 residues. Germline V CDR1 and CDR2: SGHRS, YFSETQ. J gave up 9 bases and V 4 bases, and 5 bases lay outside the gene matches. The CDR3 DNA reads as TGCGCCAGCAGCCCGACTAGCGGGAGCGTTGAGCAGTTCTTC. Its protein is CASSPTSGSVEQFF. The entire variable domain, with the rest obtained from reference TRBV5-1 and TRBJ2-1, is as follows: KAGVTQTPRYLIKTRGQQVTLSCSPISGHRSVSWYQQTPGQGLQFLFEYFSETQRNKGNFPGRFSGRQFSNSRSEMNVSTLELGDSALYLCASSPTSGSVEQFFGPGTRLTVL.

The table lists this clone with a few counts. This chain uses TRBV28 with TRBJ2-7; D is uncertain. From germline, CDR1 is MDHEN and CDR2 SYDVKM. Trimming pared 7 bases from V and 3 bases from J, leaving 13 bases between. This CDR3 is 13 amino acids long. CDR3 DNA: TGTGCCAGCACTGAAGCGCGTAACTACGAGCAGTACTTC. Translating gives CASTEARNYEQYF.

The genes are TRBV6-5 and TRBJ1-1, with 7 bases aligning to TRBD1. V dropped 8 bases and J dropped 5; count of bases not matched to a gene: 11. Germline V gives CDR1 MNHEY, CDR2 SVGAGI. The CDR3 extends over 14 amino acids. The CDR3 DNA reads TGTGCCAGCCAGCGACAGGGATTGGGTACTGAAGCTTTCTTT. It codes for CASQRQGLGTEAFF.

This clone turned up a few times. This chain links TRBV9 with TRBJ1-3, with 7 bases aligning to TRBD1. This CDR3 has 17 amino acids. In germline, CDR1 is SGDLS, CDR2 YYNGEE. With V trimmed by 3 bases and J by 0 bases, 9 bases remained unmatched. The CDR3 loop reads CASSASVGTVSGNTIYF. The CDR3 DNA follows: TGTGCCAGCAGCGCCTCCGTCGGGACAGTCTCTGGAAACACCATATATTTT. Full variable domain (remainder filled in from reference TRBV9 and TRBJ1-3): DSGVTQTPKHLITATGQRVTLRCSPRSGDLSVYWYQQSLDQGLQFLIQYYNGEERAKGNILERFSAQQFPDLHSELNLSSLELGDSALYFCASSASVGTVSGNTIYFGEGSWLTVV.

A few counts support this clone. The chain links TRBV28 to TRBJ1-2; 7 nucleotides line up with TRBD1. The germline gives CDR1 MDHEN, CDR2 SYDVKM. The CDR3 has 13 residues. After removal of 7 bases from V and 5 bases from J, the junction contained 7 bases not matched to a gene. The CDR3 here is CASTSGTAYGYTF. In DNA, the CDR3 is TGTGCCAGCACCTCAGGGACAGCGTATGGCTACACCTTC.

This clone was picked up a small number of times. The chain combines TRBV29-1 with TRBJ2-7; 8 bases align to TRBD1. The CDR3 has 14 amino acids. Losses at the gene ends were 5 bases for V and 4 bases for J; bases not matched to a gene: 10. The germline CDR1 and CDR2 sequences are SQVTM and ANQGSEA. The CDR3 sequence: CSVQLGTGSYEQYF. Here the CDR3 DNA reads TGCAGCGTTCAGCTCGGGACAGGTTCATACGAGCAGTACTTC.

This clone was picked up a small number of times. The rearrangement joins TRBV19 to TRBJ1-2; D is possibly TRBD1 (6 bases). CDR1 LNHDA and CDR2 SQIVND come from the germline V gene (reference sequence). CDR3 length equals 14 residues. V dropped 9 bases and J dropped 2 bases, with 16 bases sitting between them. The CDR3 DNA is TGTGCCAGCCTGGGGCACAGGGAGAACTATGGCTACACCTTC. This encodes CASLGHRENYGYTF. The full variable domain, rest sourced from reference TRBV19 and TRBJ1-2, is DGGITQSPKYLFRKEGQNVTLSCEQNLNHDAMYWYRQDPGQGLRLIYYSQIVNDFQKGDIAEGYSVSREKKESFPLTVTSAQKNPTAFYLCASLGHRENYGYTFGSGTRLTVV.